What follows is one T cell receptor beta chain and its context. TCRdb's copy holds only in-frame clones and misses some; the assay was immunoSEQ multiplex PCR. The sample holds hundreds of thousands of clones, 75% to 90% seen once. This record belongs to a study of blood T cell repertoires in COVID-19. The CDR3 sequence is 15 residues long. V gave up 3 bases and J gave up 3 bases; unmatched junction bases: 5. Per the germline V gene, CDR1 is MRHNA and CDR2 is SNTAGT. The sequence was collected from a woman between 18 and 29 years old who had recovered from COVID-19. The sample comprised PBMCs or T cells enriched from blood (not recorded which). V and J are TRBV6-4 and TRBJ2-3; TRBD2 matches 8 bases. In nucleotides, the CDR3 is TGTGCCAGCAGTGAGTCCGGGACTAGAACAGATACGCAGTATTTT. Translating it yields CASSESGTRTDTQYF.